This entry is about one T cell receptor (beta chain). These data belong to a study of blood T cell repertoires in COVID-19. Overall study: The cDNA or gDNA used as material had been derived from T cells, B-cell-depleted T cells, or PBMCs.

Authors' data handling: The authors estimated nucleated cell counts from reference gene primer amplification. Libraries were prepared by immunoSEQ multiplex PCR; TCRdb keeps only in-frame clonotypes and omits some of them. The V and J calls and clone size were taken over from that table, and D and trimming were inferred from the DNA. The table lists fewer than 130,000 clones, approximately 90% of them singletons, with around 4.8% in the top ten. The V gene's germline CDR1 is SQVTM and CDR2 ANQGSEA. Trimming took off 2 bases at V and 1 base at J, with 11 bases between the two ends. The CDR3 has 14 residues.

The chain joins TRBV29-1 to TRBJ1-1, with D tentatively TRBD1 (5 bases). Sequencing was done on a sample of peripheral blood. This receptor was identified in a human donor in a cohort sampled during active COVID-19. This CDR3 is CSVEIGRANTEAFF. CDR3 sequence (DNA): TGCAGCGTTGAAATCGGCAGGGCGAACACTGAAGCTTTCTTT.